This entry lists 21 T cell receptor beta chains sequenced from one sample in a study of blood T cells in healthy people across ages. Sample-barcoded 5' priming and a J-beta primer mix drove a second PCR of 7 to 11 cycles. In TCRdb, the 5' RACE reads were re-called with MiXCR into one record per CDR3 protein. Of hundreds of thousands of distinct CDR3 sequences detected, approximately 65% appear once; the ten largest clones hold 25% to 30%. Material: blood. The receptors stem from a man younger than 45 in good health.

The rearrangement uses TRBV3-1 and TRBJ1-5; D may be TRBD1 (6 bases). The length of the CDR3 is 14 residues. The V end lost 4 bases, the J end lost 0 bases, and 7 bases lay between the germline ends. From germline, CDR1 is LGHDT and CDR2 YNNKEL (reference sequence). CDR3 loop: CASSRDISNQPQHF. Written as DNA, the CDR3 is TGTGCCAGCAGCCGGGACATTAGCAATCAGCCCCAGCATTTT.

There are a few counts of this clonotype. This rearrangement joins TRBV2 to TRBJ1-2; TRBD1 aligns across 9 bases. Germline V gives CDR1 SNHLY, CDR2 FYNNEI. The trim removed 3 bases at V and 4 bases at J, leaving 9 bases unmatched. The CDR3 has 16 amino acids. The CDR3 DNA reads TGTGCCAGCAGTGACGGGAAGACAGGGGGTGCCTATGGCTACACCTTC. Its protein product is CASSDGKTGGAYGYTF.

The chain uses TRBV21-1 and TRBJ1-2; the D segment call TRBD1 is taken from the table without a DNA check. TRBV21-1 is deemed a pseudogene. This CDR3 contains 18 residues. The DNA of the CDR3 is TGTGCCAGCAGCAAAGTAAACCAGGACAGGGGGGCCCGCTATGGCTACACCTTC. It specifies CASSKVNQDRGARYGYTF.

This clonotype was counted once. V usage is TRBV6-6 and J usage is TRBJ2-5, with 10 nucleotides matching TRBD1. V dropped 2 bases and J dropped 5; count of bases not matched to a gene: 8. Germline V CDR1 and CDR2: MNHNY, SVGAGI (reference sequence). The CDR3 runs 16 residues. The CDR3 sequence is CASSYTPTGGDETQYF. CDR3 bases: TGTGCCAGCAGTTACACCCCGACAGGGGGCGACGAGACCCAGTACTTC.

This chain links TRBV25-1 with TRBJ1-6, with D tentatively TRBD1 (6 bases). The germline V gene has CDR1 MGHDK and CDR2 SYGVNS. The CDR3 has 14 residues. Trimming removed 5 bases from V and 9 bases from J, with 14 bases in between. Here the CDR3 reads CASSLPGALSPLHF. In DNA form, the CDR3 reads TGTGCCAGCAGTCTACCAGGGGCCCTTTCACCCCTCCACTTT.

The chain carries TRBV5-1 and TRBJ2-6; 7 bases are a match to TRBD1. This CDR3 has 17 residues. The germline V gene has CDR1 SGHRS and CDR2 YFSETQ. The ends lost 2 bases at V and 2 bases at J; junction bases unmatched: 7. CDR3 sequence reads: CASSFLSTGPGANVLTF. The CDR3 nucleotides are TGCGCCAGCAGCTTCCTCTCGACAGGGCCTGGGGCCAACGTCCTGACTTTC.

The rearrangement joins TRBV24-1 to TRBJ2-3, with D perhaps TRBD1 (6 bases). Trimming pared 6 bases from V and 2 bases from J, leaving 14 bases between. The CDR3 runs 15 residues. Germline V gene data show CDR1 as KGHDR and CDR2 as SFDVKD. The CDR3 loop reads CATSPGTLHTDTQYF. CDR3 DNA sequence: TGTGCCACCAGTCCCGGGACACTACACACAGATACGCAGTATTTT.

This clonotype was detected only a few times. The chain couples TRBV7-9 to TRBJ2-7, with D tentatively TRBD1 (7 bases). V was clipped by 4 bases and J by 7 bases, with 17 bases between them. CDR1 is SEHNR and CDR2 is FQNEAQ in the germline V gene (reference sequence). CDR3 length equals 14 residues. The CDR3, as DNA: TGTGCCAGCAGCTCAGGGGGGCCAACTGGGGAGCAGTACTTC. Translating it yields CASSSGGPTGEQYF.

CDR3 sequence reads: CASSPRPTGSYEQYF. The CDR3 nucleotides read TGTGCCAGCAGCCCCCGACCGACCGGTTCCTACGAGCAGTACTTC. This chain uses TRBV9 with TRBJ2-7; D is ambiguous. Looked up from germline, CDR1 is SGDLS and CDR2 is YYNGEE. The ends were cut back, 4 bases at V and 1 base at J, with 15 bases in the middle. The CDR3 is 15 residues long.

This clonotype was found a few times. V gene TRBV6-5 combines with J gene TRBJ2-1; no definite D call. The CDR3 has 14 amino acids. CDR1 MNHEY and CDR2 SVGAGI come from the germline V gene. V was trimmed by 9 bases and J by 9 bases, leaving 21 bases between them. CDR3 nucleotide sequence: TGTGCCAGTCCAGTTACCCCAGAAGCTGGTGAGCAGTTCTTC. Translated: CASPVTPEAGEQFF.

This chain uses TRBV7-2 with TRBJ1-1; D call uncertain. Trimming took off 5 bases at V and 0 bases at J, with 7 bases between the two ends. CDR3 length: 13 amino acids. CDR1 is SGHTA and CDR2 is FQGNSA in the germline V gene. The CDR3 nucleotides read TGTGCCAGCAGCCCCCTTTTGAACACTGAAGCTTTCTTT. This sequence encodes CASSPLLNTEAFF. Filled out from reference TRBV7-2 and TRBJ1-1, the complete variable domain reads GAGVSQSPSNKVTEKGKDVELRCDPISGHTALYWYRQSLGQGLEFLIYFQGNSAPDKSGLPSDRFSAERTGGSVSTLTIQRTQQEDSAVYLCASSPLLNTEAFFGQGTRLTVV.

In its sample, this clonotype was seen many times. The junction shows a germline mismatch at one end, possibly a read error. This chain uses TRBV4-3 with TRBJ1-2, with 8 bases aligning to TRBD1. This CDR3 region has 13 residues. Looked up from germline, CDR1 is LGHNA and CDR2 is YSLEER. The CDR3 region is CASSQDRDYGYTF. CDR3 nucleotides: TGTGCCAGCAGCCAGGACAGGGACTATGGCTACACCTTC.

This chain uses TRBV29-1 with TRBJ1-1, with D tentatively TRBD1 (6 bases). Germline V gene lookup returns CDR1 SQVTM and CDR2 ANQGSEA. The length of the CDR3 is 13 residues. V was trimmed by 6 bases and J by 1 base, leaving 12 bases between them. CDR3 bases: TGCAGCGTGATGGGACATCCGAACACTGAAGCTTTCTTT. This encodes CSVMGHPNTEAFF.

The V call is TRBV25-1, the J call TRBJ1-5, with TRBD1 as a possible D gene (5 bases). The CDR3 is made up of 14 amino acids. Trimming shortened V by 7 bases and J by 5 bases, and 15 bases separated the two germline ends. Looked up from germline, CDR1 is MGHDK and CDR2 is SYGVNS. The CDR3 spells CASKPTGGDQPQHF. The CDR3 coding sequence is TGTGCCAGCAAGCCAACCGGGGGGGATCAGCCCCAGCATTTT.

The chain is built from TRBV5-1 and TRBJ1-2; weak D call: TRBD1 (6 bases). V lost 0 bases and J 7 bases, leaving 19 bases between the germline ends. This CDR3 has 16 residues. Looked up from germline, CDR1 is SGHRS and CDR2 is YFSETQ. The DNA for the CDR3 is TGCGCCAGCAGCTTGGGAACAGGGTATCGGGAAGGTGGCTACACCTTC. This gives the protein CASSLGTGYREGGYTF.

The chain couples TRBV9 to TRBJ2-7, with a tentative D call TRBD2 (5 bases). Trimming stripped 0 bases from V and 2 bases from J, with 9 bases between. Germline V gene lookup returns CDR1 SGDLS and CDR2 YYNGEE. This CDR3 spans 14 amino acids. The CDR3 DNA reads TGTGCCAGCAGCGTAGGTAGGAGGCCCTACGAGCAGTACTTC. As protein: CASSVGRRPYEQYF.

The chain uses TRBV20-1 and TRBJ2-5; TRBD1 matches at 9 bases. The germline CDR1 and CDR2 sequences are DFQATT and SNEGSKA (reference sequence). The V and J ends lost 3 bases and 5 bases, in that order; junction bases with no gene match: 4. The CDR3 extends over 13 amino acids. CDR3: CSASAGQGETQYF. CDR3 coding DNA: TGCAGTGCTAGCGCCGGACAGGGGGAGACCCAGTACTTC.

The rearrangement joins TRBV7-9 to TRBJ2-7; 7 positions match TRBD1. V lost 5 bases to trimming and J lost 0 bases; unmatched junction nucleotides: 4. CDR3 length: 14 amino acids. Germline CDR1 reads SEHNR; CDR2 reads FQNEAQ (reference sequence). The CDR3 sequence is CASSGTESSYEQYF. Written as DNA, the CDR3 is TGTGCCAGCAGCGGGACAGAGTCCTCCTACGAGCAGTACTTC.

J is TRBJ1-2 and V is TRBV25-1; D is undetermined. The CDR3 has 14 residues. CDR1 and CDR2 from the germline V gene are MGHDK and SYGVNS. V lost 5 bases, J lost 8 bases, and 18 bases lay in between. Here the CDR3 DNA reads TGTGCCAGCAGTAGGGCAGGAGCTGCTAGAGGCTACACCTTC. This sequence encodes CASSRAGAARGYTF.

This chain links TRBV7-2 with TRBJ1-2, with D perhaps matching TRBD1 (6 bases). CDR1 is SGHTA, CDR2 FQGNSA, per germline. V was clipped by 5 bases and J by 2 bases, with 18 bases between them. The CDR3 sequence is 16 residues long. CDR3 residues: CASSALPNTGNYGYTF. The CDR3 nucleotides are TGTGCCAGCAGCGCCCTACCAAATACAGGGAACTATGGCTACACCTTC.

This chain connects TRBV7-9 to TRBJ2-3, with 7 positions matching TRBD1. CDR3 length: 16 amino acids. V gave up 8 bases and J gave up 8 bases; unmatched junction bases: 19. CDR1 SEHNR and CDR2 FQNEAQ come from the germline V gene (reference sequence). CDR3 sequence (DNA): TGTGCCAGCCCCGAGGGGAGACAGGGCGAGGCTGGTACGCAGTATTTT. It translates to CASPEGRQGEAGTQYF.